Following are 20 T cell receptor beta chains from one sample sequenced in a study of blood T cell repertoires in COVID-19. Sequenced by immunoSEQ multiplex PCR; TCRdb stores in-frame clones only, minus some. The sample has roughly 400,000 clones; 87% are singletons. The sample was PBMCs or T cells enriched from blood (not recorded which). The source of these receptors is a woman aged 50 to 65 who had recovered from COVID-19.

The J gene is TRBJ1-1, the V gene TRBV4-1, with 7 bases aligning to TRBD1. Germline-derived CDR1 and CDR2 are MGHRA and YSYEKL. With 1 base clipped from V and 0 bases from J, the junction kept 5 bases outside the gene matches. The length of the CDR3 is 16 residues. The CDR3 DNA follows: TGCGCCAGCAGCCAAGTTAGGGGACAGATGAACACTGAAGCTTTCTTT. Its translation: CASSQVRGQMNTEAFF.

V usage is TRBV6-1 and J usage is TRBJ2-3; the match to TRBD2 covers 7 bases. The CDR3 runs 17 residues. V lost 1 base, J lost 1 base, and 8 bases stayed unmatched. The V gene's germline CDR1 is MNHNS and CDR2 SASEGT. In DNA, the CDR3 is TGTGCCAGCAGTGAAGAGGGAAGGGGAGGGGGCACAGATACGCAGTATTTT. The encoded protein is CASSEEGRGGGTDTQYF.

This clone was detected only a few times. V and J are TRBV28 and TRBJ2-1; 8 bases match TRBD2. Germline V gives CDR1 MDHEN, CDR2 SYDVKM. The CDR3 extends over 15 amino acids. Losses at the gene ends were 7 bases for V and 4 bases for J; bases not matched to a gene: 9. The CDR3 loop reads CASNPSGGPYNEQFF. CDR3 DNA sequence: TGTGCCAGCAACCCAAGCGGGGGCCCGTACAATGAGCAGTTCTTC.

This clone was seen only once. This chain connects TRBV4-1 to TRBJ2-5; the D gene is possibly TRBD2 (6 bases). Per germline, CDR1 MGHRA and CDR2 YSYEKL. V was pared by 0 bases and J by 1 base, with 12 bases between. CDR3 size: 16 residues. CDR3 bases: TGCGCCAGCAGCCAAGAATTTGGGACTGGCCAAGAGACCCAGTACTTC. It specifies CASSQEFGTGQETQYF.

CDR3 region: CASSVTGGAGTGELFF. CDR3 DNA: TGTGCCAGCAGCGTTACCGGGGGGGCGGGCACCGGGGAGCTGTTTTTT. The chain joins TRBV9 to TRBJ2-2; 8 bases are a match to TRBD2. With 2 bases clipped from V and 4 bases from J, the junction kept 7 bases outside the gene matches. Germline assignment: CDR1 SGDLS and CDR2 YYNGEE. The CDR3 contains 16 residues. Using reference TRBV9 and TRBJ2-2 for the parts outside the CDR3, the full variable domain is DSGVTQTPKHLITATGQRVTLRCSPRSGDLSVYWYQQSLDQGLQFLIQYYNGEERAKGNILERFSAQQFPDLHSELNLSSLELGDSALYFCASSVTGGAGTGELFFGEGSRLTVL.

The genes are TRBV9 and TRBJ1-2; 10 nucleotides match TRBD1. Trimming removed 3 bases from V and 7 bases from J; junction bases left unmatched: 6. This CDR3 comprises 14 residues. CDR1 SGDLS and CDR2 YYNGEE come from the germline V gene. The CDR3 DNA is TGTGCCAGCAGCGCCCTAGGGACAGGGGCTGGCTACACCTTC. Its translation is CASSALGTGAGYTF.

The chain uses TRBV5-1 and TRBJ1-1; D perhaps matches TRBD1 (6 bases). Germline values: CDR1 SGHRS, CDR2 YFSETQ. The CDR3 totals 16 residues. V lost 4 bases and J lost 0, with 16 bases in between. CDR3 amino acids: CASSPDRNIMNTEAFF. In DNA, the CDR3 is TGCGCCAGCAGCCCCGACAGGAACATCATGAACACTGAAGCTTTCTTT.

Only a few counts were recorded for this clone. V usage is TRBV2 and J usage is TRBJ1-1, with no clear D. The CDR3 runs 15 residues. Germline CDR1 SNHLY, CDR2 FYNNEI. Trimming left V 0 bases short and J 4 bases short, with 12 bases between. In DNA form, the CDR3 reads TGTGCCAGCAGTGAAGCGCCCGGTACGGTCACTGAAGCTTTCTTT. This sequence encodes CASSEAPGTVTEAFF.

The chain recombines TRBV14 with TRBJ2-2; possibly TRBD2 for D (5 bases). This CDR3 contains 14 residues. V gave up 4 bases and J gave up 6 bases, with 12 bases separating them. The germline V gene has CDR1 SGHDN and CDR2 FVKESK. The CDR3 protein is CASSPAIGAGELFF. The CDR3 DNA follows: TGTGCCAGCAGCCCAGCCATCGGGGCCGGGGAGCTGTTTTTT.

V usage is TRBV15 and J usage is TRBJ2-1, with 9 bases aligning to TRBD2. The CDR3 spans 15 residues. Germline values: CDR1 LNHNV, CDR2 YYDKDF (reference sequence). J was trimmed by 3 bases and V by 5 bases; bases with no gene match: 5. Here the CDR3 reads CATSGGGAYYNEQFF. In DNA form, the CDR3 reads TGTGCCACCAGCGGCGGGGGGGCCTACTACAATGAGCAGTTCTTC.

This chain uses TRBV19 with TRBJ1-5; D may be TRBD1 (6 bases). The V and J ends lost 5 bases and 6 bases respectively, with 14 bases between them. The CDR3 consists of 14 residues. Germline CDR1 is LNHDA and CDR2 is SQIVND (reference sequence). The CDR3 sequence is CASSALQGSQPQHF. The DNA for the CDR3 is TGTGCCAGTAGTGCCCTACAGGGAAGTCAGCCCCAGCATTTT.

This clone has a single count. V is TRBV30 and J is TRBJ2-5, with TRBD2 identical over 7 bases. Per the germline V gene, CDR1 is GTSNPN and CDR2 is SVGIG (reference sequence). Trimming removed 2 bases from V and 7 bases from J; junction bases left unmatched: 13. The CDR3 has 15 amino acids. The CDR3 DNA is TGTGCCTGGAGTCGGGACCGAGCTACGGGGGGGACCCAGTACTTC. It specifies CAWSRDRATGGTQYF.

This clone was seen a handful of times. The CDR3 DNA is TGTGCCAGCAGCCCTAGGACAGGGGGAGCGGCTAACTATGGCTACACCTTC. It is translated as CASSPRTGGAANYGYTF. This chain connects TRBV7-8 to TRBJ1-2; TRBD1 matches 10 bases. There are 17 residues in the CDR3. The germline V gene has CDR1 SGHVS and CDR2 FQNEAQ. The J segment lost 0 bases and the V segment lost 5 bases, leaving 9 bases of the junction unmatched.

The CDR3 nucleotides read TGCAGCACGATCCACAGGGAGGGTGCTGAAGCTTTCTTT. Translating gives CSTIHREGAEAFF. The chain carries TRBV29-1 and TRBJ1-1; the D gene is possibly TRBD1 (6 bases). The CDR3 sequence is 13 residues long. The germline V gene has CDR1 SQVTM and CDR2 ANQGSEA. V was trimmed by 8 bases and J by 6 bases, leaving 19 bases between them. The full variable domain, rest sourced from reference TRBV29-1 and TRBJ1-1, is SAVISQKPSRDICQRGTSLTIQCQVDSQVTMMFWYRQQPGQSLTLIATANQGSEATYESGFVIDKFPISRPNLTFSTLTVSNMSPEDSSIYLCSTIHREGAEAFFGQGTRLTVV.

CDR3 sequence reads: CASSQISNYGYTF. CDR3 DNA: TGTGCCAGCAGCCAAATTAGTAACTATGGCTACACCTTC. This chain joins TRBV3-1 (or the pseudogene TRBV3-2) and TRBJ1-2; no firm D call. Germline assignment: CDR1 LGHDT and CDR2 YNNKEL (reference sequence). Between the trimmed V and J ends, which lost 2 bases and 1 base, there was a span of 5 bases. CDR3 size: 13 residues.

The chain employs TRBV7-9 and TRBJ1-5; TRBD1 is a possible D gene (5 bases). V gave up 4 bases and J gave up 2 bases, with 9 bases separating them. In germline, CDR1 is SEHNR, CDR2 FQNEAQ (reference sequence). This CDR3 is built from 14 residues. Here the CDR3 reads CASSSKTGNQPQHF. CDR3 DNA: TGTGCCAGCAGCTCAAAGACAGGCAATCAGCCCCAGCATTTT.

V and J are TRBV29-1 and TRBJ2-3, with 8 bases fitting TRBD2. CDR1 SQVTM and CDR2 ANQGSEA come from the germline V gene. The V segment lost 1 base and the J segment 3 bases; nucleotides outside the gene matches: 6. The CDR3 sequence is 15 residues long. The CDR3 sequence: CSVEVLAGGTDTQYF. CDR3 DNA: TGCAGCGTTGAAGTTTTGGCGGGGGGAACAGATACGCAGTATTTT.

The CDR3 reads CASSYSSQAYGYTF. CDR3 coding DNA: TGTGCCAGCAGTTACTCGAGCCAGGCCTATGGCTACACCTTC. The V gene is TRBV6-5, the J gene TRBJ1-2; D is unclear. Germline V lookup: CDR1 MNHEY, CDR2 SVGAGI. The V and J ends lost 0 bases and 4 bases respectively, with 9 bases between them. The CDR3 length is 14 residues.

The chain recombines TRBV5-1 with TRBJ1-1; 7 bases fit TRBD1. From germline, CDR1 is SGHRS and CDR2 YFSETQ. The junction had 3 bases not matched to a gene; V was cut back by 4 bases and J by 0 bases. The CDR3 spans 14 residues. CDR3 loop: CASSVTGMNTEAFF. The CDR3 region has the DNA TGCGCCAGCAGCGTGACAGGGATGAACACTGAAGCTTTCTTT.

The chain is built from TRBV7-2 and TRBJ1-2; tentatively, D is TRBD1 (5 bases). Germline CDR1 is SGHTA and CDR2 is FQGNSA. The CDR3 covers 14 residues. V dropped 4 bases and J dropped 0 bases, with 9 bases sitting between them. CDR3: CASSYDRSNYGYTF. The DNA for the CDR3 is TGTGCCAGCAGCTACGACAGATCTAACTATGGCTACACCTTC.